This TCR beta chain was found in a study of technical replicates of blood from a handful of donors. Germline CDR1 is SQVTM and CDR2 is ANQGSEA. Trimming stripped 0 bases from V and 2 bases from J, with 8 bases between. The CDR3 is 13 amino acids. TCRdb's copy holds only in-frame clones and misses some; the assay was immunoSEQ multiplex PCR. This table holds 68,000 or so clones, about 97% found once. The clonotype comes from a human donor in good health. The sample taken for sequencing was T cells isolated from PBMCs. The chain couples TRBV29-1 to TRBJ2-7, with no clear D. CDR3 loop: CSVEDGVTYEQYF. Written as DNA, the CDR3 is TGCAGCGTTGAAGATGGAGTGACCTACGAGCAGTACTTC.